This T cell receptor beta chain was found in a study of OX40 agonist ivuxolimab in advanced cancers. Study in general: Ivuxolimab was delivered to patients intravenously every 2 weeks at doses spanning 0.01 to 10 mg/kg. Partial responses were achieved by three patients, of whom one had hepatocellular carcinoma and two had cutaneous melanoma. Findings of the study overall: Clonal expansion by week 6 occurred in CD4+ and CD8+ blood T cells (at 0.1 to 3.0 mg/kg).

This table comes from immunoSEQ multiplex PCR, and its TCRdb copy is limited to in-frame clones, with some not included. The data contain about 15,000 clones, approximately 78% of them singletons. The sampling schedule covered blood at baseline, cycle 4 day 1, and cycle 7 day 1. For this clone: Antigen: not known.

Trimming removed 3 bases from V and 4 bases from J; junction bases left unmatched: 6. CDR1 and CDR2 from the germline V gene are SGHDN and FVKESK. The CDR3 loop spans 17 amino acids. The chain carries TRBV14 and TRBJ2-1, with TRBD2 identical over 13 bases. The material sequenced was CD4+ or CD8+ T cells sorted from blood, taken in a trial of the OX40 agonist ivuxolimab. This TCR was sampled from an adult with an advanced solid tumor such as melanoma, head and neck, liver or kidney cancer. The CDR3 DNA is TGTGCCAGCAGCCACCCAGGGACTAGCGGGATTTACAATGAGCAGTTCTTC. It encodes CASSHPGTSGIYNEQFF.